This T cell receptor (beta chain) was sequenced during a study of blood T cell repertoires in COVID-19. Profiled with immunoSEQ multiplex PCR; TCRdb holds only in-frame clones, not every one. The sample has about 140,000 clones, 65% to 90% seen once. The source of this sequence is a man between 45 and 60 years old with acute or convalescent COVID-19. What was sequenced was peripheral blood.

CDR3 loop: CASSEWGGAYGYTF. In nucleotides, the CDR3 is TGTGCCAGCAGTGAATGGGGGGGTGCCTATGGCTACACCTTC. The chain employs TRBV25-1 and TRBJ1-2; D might be TRBD1 (5 bases). Trimming cost V 1 base and J 4 bases, with 10 bases left between them. The length of the CDR3 is 14 residues. CDR1 is MGHDK, CDR2 SYGVNS, per germline.